A single sample gave rise to the 25 T cell receptor beta chains below, sequenced in a study of early T cells in non-severe SARS-CoV-2 infection. TCRdb independently ran MiXCR on the 5' RACE reads; one entry per CDR3 protein. The sample has about 42,000 distinct CDR3 sequences, around 6.9% seen once. Sequencing input: whole blood. These receptors were obtained from an adult who was a healthcare worker with PCR-confirmed SARS-CoV-2 infection or an uninfected control (not recorded which).

The chain is built from TRBV11-2 and TRBJ2-2, with TRBD2 matching over 8 bases. The CDR3 has 13 residues. The V segment lost 4 bases and the J segment 7 bases; nucleotides outside the gene matches: 2. Germline assignment: CDR1 SGHAT and CDR2 FQNNGV. The CDR3 sequence is CASSSLADGELFF. The CDR3 DNA is TGTGCCAGCAGCTCACTAGCGGACGGGGAGCTGTTTTTT.

In its sample, this clonotype was seen many times. This rearrangement joins TRBV12-5 to TRBJ2-3; 8 bases match TRBD1. The CDR3 runs to 16 residues. CDR1 LGHNT and CDR2 FRNRAP come from the germline V gene. J was trimmed by 0 bases and V by 0 bases; bases with no gene match: 2. CDR3 nucleotide sequence: TGTGCTAGTGGTTTGGTACAGGGGGTAAGCACAGATACGCAGTATTTT. Residues: CASGLVQGVSTDTQYF.

This clonotype was seen more than once but under ten times. The chain combines TRBV6-5 with TRBJ2-1; D is unclear. This CDR3 has 13 residues. V was shortened by 4 bases and J by 8 bases, with 12 bases between the two germline ends. From germline, CDR1 is MNHEY and CDR2 SVGAGI. This CDR3 is CASSLSLADEQFF. In nucleotides, the CDR3 is TGTGCCAGCAGTTTGAGTTTAGCAGATGAGCAGTTCTTC.

This clonotype came up a few times. CDR3 region: CASSPNGQGYEQYF. As DNA, the CDR3 is TGTGCCAGCTCACCGAACGGACAGGGGTACGAGCAGTACTTC. The chain combines TRBV18 with TRBJ2-7; TRBD1 matches at 9 bases. The CDR3 totals 14 residues. Germline-derived CDR1 and CDR2 are KGHSH and LQKENI. J was trimmed by 4 bases and V by 3 bases; bases with no gene match: 4. The full variable domain, in which reference TRBV18 and TRBJ2-7 provide the parts outside the CDR3, is NAGVMQNPRHLVRRRGQEARLRCSPMKGHSHVYWYRQLPEEGLKFMVYLQKENIIDESGMPKERFSAEFPKEGPSILRIQQVVRGDSAAYFCASSPNGQGYEQYFGPGTRLTVT.

This clonotype was counted between two and nine times. V usage is TRBV7-2 and J usage is TRBJ2-7; D may be TRBD2 (5 bases). CDR1 and CDR2 (germline): SGHTA, FQGNSA. The CDR3 spans 14 residues. Trimming removed 4 bases from V and 0 bases from J, with 10 bases in between. DNA of the CDR3: TGTGCCAGCAGCTCTACCGGGGTCTCCTACGAGCAGTACTTC. It codes for CASSSTGVSYEQYF.

This clonotype was counted many times. The chain recombines TRBV2 with TRBJ1-4, with D unresolved. The CDR3 is 15 residues long. The germline V and J ends were trimmed by 6 bases and 5 bases, with 16 bases remaining between them. CDR1 is SNHLY, CDR2 FYNNEI, per germline. The CDR3 bases are TGTGCCAGCAGCCGGCGCTTGAGCGTCAATGAAAAACTGTTTTTT. Its translation is CASSRRLSVNEKLFF.

This clonotype has at least ten counts. CDR3 bases: TGTGCCAGCAGTGGTGAGGGGGATAGCAATCAGCCCCAGCATTTT. Translation: CASSGEGDSNQPQHF. The chain employs TRBV25-1 and TRBJ1-5, with D tentatively TRBD1 (6 bases). The CDR3 is 15 residues long. Germline CDR1 and CDR2: MGHDK and SYGVNS. V lost 4 bases to trimming and J lost 0 bases, with 10 bases between them. Supplemented by reference TRBV25-1 and TRBJ1-5, the full variable domain reads EADIYQTPRYLVIGTGKKITLECSQTMGHDKMYWYQQDPGMELHLIHYSYGVNSTEKGDLSSESTVSRIRTEHFPLTLESARPSHTSQYLCASSGEGDSNQPQHFGDGTRLSIL.

The chain carries TRBV2 and TRBJ2-5; 7 positions match TRBD1. With V trimmed by 1 base and J by 0 bases, 8 bases remained unmatched. This CDR3 spans 17 amino acids. CDR1 is SNHLY and CDR2 is FYNNEI in the germline V gene. CDR3 region: CASSEDGSGQYQETQYF. The CDR3, as DNA: TGTGCCAGCAGTGAAGACGGTTCGGGACAGTACCAAGAGACCCAGTACTTC.

This clonotype was seen ten or more times. The V gene is TRBV5-1, the J gene TRBJ1-2, with D perhaps TRBD1 (5 bases). CDR3 length: 13 amino acids. Trimming took 4 bases from V and 5 from J, leaving 12 bases between them. Germline-derived CDR1 and CDR2 are SGHRS and YFSETQ. The CDR3, as DNA: TGCGCCAGCAGCACGGGACGTGGATATGGCTACACCTTC. Residues: CASSTGRGYGYTF.

At least ten counts were recorded for this clonotype. V and J are TRBV5-4 and TRBJ1-1; tentative D call: TRBD1 (5 bases). V shed 4 bases and J shed 1 base, with 8 bases lying between them. The CDR3 contains 13 residues. Germline V gives CDR1 SGHNT, CDR2 YYREEE (reference sequence). DNA for the CDR3: TGTGCCAGCAGCGTCGACAGGAACACTGAAGCTTTCTTT. It specifies CASSVDRNTEAFF.

The genes are TRBV7-9 and TRBJ2-7, with 7 bases that match TRBD1. V was pared by 1 base and J by 4 bases, with 7 bases of the junction left unmatched. The germline CDR1 and CDR2 sequences are SEHNR and FQNEAQ (reference sequence). The CDR3 sequence is 15 residues long. CDR3 amino acids: CASSLGGTESYEQYF. CDR3 coding DNA: TGTGCCAGCAGCTTAGGAGGGACAGAGTCTTACGAGCAGTACTTC.

This clonotype was picked up a small number of times. This chain uses TRBV10-3 with TRBJ1-4; TRBD1 might be the D (5 bases). Germline lookup yields CDR1 ENHRY and CDR2 SYGVKD. The CDR3 spans 14 residues. The V end was cut by 0 bases, the J end by 8 bases, with 10 bases between. CDR3: CAISESGRDEKLFF. As DNA, the CDR3 is TGTGCCATCAGTGAGTCCGGAAGGGACGAAAAACTGTTTTTT.

This clonotype was seen a few times. This rearrangement joins TRBV6-1 to TRBJ2-7; 7 bases align to TRBD1. Germline CDR1 is MNHNS and CDR2 is SASEGT. V was pared by 4 bases and J by 2 bases, with 5 bases of the junction left unmatched. The CDR3 runs to 14 residues. The DNA for the CDR3 is TGTGCCAGCAGTGTCGACAGGGCTACCTACGAGCAGTACTTC. Translating it yields CASSVDRATYEQYF.

The sample holds many counts of this clonotype. This CDR3 is CASSTTDTQYF. The DNA of the CDR3 is TGTGCCAGCAGCACCACGGATACGCAGTATTTT. The rearrangement joins TRBV7-9 to TRBJ2-3; D not certain. CDR3 length: 11 residues. V lost 5 bases and J lost 6, with 6 bases in between. The germline gives CDR1 SEHNR, CDR2 FQNEAQ (reference sequence).

This clonotype was recorded a few times. V and J are TRBV7-9 and TRBJ1-3; no reliable D call. This CDR3 is built from 17 residues. V lost 1 base and J 0 bases, leaving 13 bases between the germline ends. The germline V gene has CDR1 SEHNR and CDR2 FQNEAQ (reference sequence). For the CDR3, the DNA is TGTGCCAGCAGCTTAGAGGTTTGGGCAGACTCTGGAAACACCATATATTTT. Translating it yields CASSLEVWADSGNTIYF.

The CDR3 sequence is CASSLLAGAGREQFF. CDR3 coding DNA: TGTGCCAGCAGCTTGTTAGCGGGGGCCGGGCGTGAGCAGTTCTTC. This chain joins TRBV11-2 and TRBJ2-1, with TRBD2 matching 9 bases. CDR1 and CDR2 from the germline V gene are SGHAT and FQNNGV. The junction had 9 bases not matched to a gene; V was cut back by 3 bases and J by 9 bases. The CDR3 has 15 amino acids.

This clonotype is medium-sized. The chain employs TRBV10-2 and TRBJ1-1, with unresolved D. Germline V gene sequence: CDR1 WSHSY, CDR2 SAAADI. Trimming shortened V by 1 base and J by 0 bases, and 9 bases separated the two germline ends. The CDR3 loop spans 15 amino acids. The CDR3 DNA reads TGCGCCAGCAGTGAGTGGTACAAATTGAACACTGAAGCTTTCTTT. Its translation: CASSEWYKLNTEAFF.

This clonotype was counted many times. V usage is TRBV27 and J usage is TRBJ2-7, with unresolved D. CDR1 MNHEY and CDR2 SMNVEV come from the germline V gene (reference sequence). This CDR3 has 11 residues. V was pared by 4 bases and J by 2 bases, with 3 bases between. CDR3 region: CASSSPYEQYF. DNA for the CDR3: TGTGCCAGCAGTTCTCCCTACGAGCAGTACTTC.

This clonotype was picked up a small number of times. V usage is TRBV4-1 and J usage is TRBJ1-6, with D uncertain. V gave up 1 base and J gave up 10 bases, with 11 bases separating them. The CDR3 spans 14 residues. Germline V gene lookup returns CDR1 MGHRA and CDR2 YSYEKL. The CDR3 region has the DNA TGCGCCAGCAGCCAAGCTTACGGTGGGTCACCCCTCCACTTT. It is translated as CASSQAYGGSPLHF.

This chain connects TRBV12-3 or TRBV12-4 to TRBJ2-3; D tentatively reads TRBD1 or TRBD2 (6 bases each). The CDR3 extends over 18 amino acids. Trimming cost V 5 bases and J 2 bases, with 23 bases left between them. The CDR3: CASSMESGLGGPTDTQYF. CDR3 DNA sequence: TGTGCCAGCAGTATGGAAAGCGGATTAGGGGGGCCCACAGATACGCAGTATTTT.

To note about this clonotype: Likely a read error: the CDR3 ends without its conserved phenylalanine or tryptophan. The chain couples TRBV5-4 to TRBJ2-3; D remains ambiguous. Germline assignment: CDR1 SGHNT and CDR2 YYREEE (reference sequence). This CDR3 contains 12 residues. The germline V and J ends were trimmed by 4 bases and 2 bases, with 5 bases remaining between them. CDR3 protein: CASSLATDTQYL. CDR3 in DNA: TGTGCCAGCAGCCTCGCCACAGATACGCAGTATCTT.

The CDR3 is CASSPRISTGTYGYTF. As DNA, the CDR3 is TGTGCCAGCAGCCCCAGGATATCCACAGGGACCTATGGCTACACCTTC. The V gene is TRBV7-9, the J gene TRBJ1-2; possible D gene TRBD1, 6 bases. V lost 5 bases and J lost 4, with 20 bases in between. CDR1 is SEHNR and CDR2 is FQNEAQ in the germline V gene (reference sequence). This CDR3 has 16 residues.

This clonotype was found many times. The chain is built from TRBV3-1 and TRBJ1-2, with D possibly being TRBD1 (5 bases). The germline V gene encodes CDR1 LGHDT and CDR2 YNNKEL (reference sequence). The CDR3 runs to 15 residues. The V gene lost 2 bases and the J gene lost 4 bases, with 14 bases spanning the gap. The chain's CDR3 is CASSQRRDGVYGYTF. The CDR3 DNA reads as TGTGCCAGCAGCCAACGAAGGGACGGCGTCTATGGCTACACCTTC.

This clonotype was counted ten times or more. This chain uses TRBV20-1 with TRBJ2-7; possibly TRBD1 for D (6 bases). Germline V gene data show CDR1 as DFQATT and CDR2 as SNEGSKA (reference sequence). This CDR3 is 13 amino acids long. Trimming pared 6 bases from V and 4 bases from J, leaving 16 bases between. CDR3 loop: CSAKQGPNYEQYF. As DNA, the CDR3 is TGCAGTGCAAAGCAGGGGCCGAATTACGAGCAGTACTTC.

The sample holds many counts of this clonotype. The chain is built from TRBV12-3 or TRBV12-4 and TRBJ1-1; 8 nucleotides align to TRBD1. The CDR3 totals 14 residues. Losses at the gene ends were 6 bases for V and 2 bases for J; bases not matched to a gene: 5. DNA for the CDR3: TGTGCCAGCAGAGAAACAGGGGGTAACACTGAAGCTTTCTTT. Its protein is CASRETGGNTEAFF.